A single sample is the source of the 29 T cell receptor beta chains below, sequenced in a study of blood T cell repertoires in COVID-19. This table comes from immunoSEQ multiplex PCR, and its TCRdb copy is limited to in-frame clones, with some not included. The table has under 450,000 clones, over 75% seen once. Sequencing input: peripheral blood. The receptors stem from a woman in her thirties or forties with COVID-19, enrolled during active disease.

This chain connects TRBV27 to TRBJ1-6; no definite D call. Trimming cost V 6 bases and J 5 bases, with 8 bases left between them. CDR3 length equals 13 residues. Germline V gene data show CDR1 as MNHEY and CDR2 as SMNVEV (reference sequence). CDR3 in DNA: TGTGCCAGCAGAAGGGAGAATAATTCACCCCTCCACTTT. Its protein product is CASRRENNSPLHF.

The chain couples TRBV6-2 or TRBV6-3 to TRBJ2-6, with TRBD1 matching over 8 bases. Germline lookup yields CDR1 MNHEY and CDR2 SVGEGT. V lost 5 bases to trimming and J lost 1 base; unmatched junction nucleotides: 13. This CDR3 has 19 amino acids. CDR3 region: CASSPGTGRDRSGANVLTF. CDR3 sequence (DNA): TGTGCCAGCAGTCCGGGGACAGGACGAGATAGATCTGGGGCCAACGTCCTGACTTTC.

The V gene is TRBV18, the J gene TRBJ1-5; D perhaps matches TRBD1 (5 bases). Germline V gene sequence: CDR1 KGHSH, CDR2 LQKENI. The V end was cut by 3 bases, the J end by 4 bases, with 19 bases between. The length of the CDR3 is 17 residues. The CDR3 DNA reads as TGTGCCAGCTCACCGGCGGCTGGGGCCACCCTAAATCAGCCCCAGCATTTT. It yields the protein CASSPAAGATLNQPQHF.

The chain has TRBV6-2 or TRBV6-3 and TRBJ1-5, with TRBD1 matching 7 bases. The germline CDR1 and CDR2 sequences are MNHEY and SVGEGT. After removal of 4 bases from V and 0 bases from J, the junction contained 9 bases not matched to a gene. CDR3 length equals 17 residues. CDR3 residues: CASSWGTAWASNQPQHF. The CDR3 DNA reads as TGTGCCAGCAGTTGGGGGACAGCCTGGGCTAGCAATCAGCCCCAGCATTTT.

The rearrangement joins TRBV18 to TRBJ1-4; the match to TRBD1 covers 8 bases. V was clipped by 1 base and J by 5 bases; unmatched bases: 3. The germline CDR1 and CDR2 sequences are KGHSH and LQKENI. The CDR3 spans 15 residues. As DNA, the CDR3 is TGTGCCAGCTCACCACGTGGGACAGGAAATGAAAAACTGTTTTTT. Translation: CASSPRGTGNEKLFF.

This chain links TRBV5-6 with TRBJ1-2; D is unresolved. Germline V gene sequence: CDR1 SGHDT, CDR2 YYEEEE. V was clipped by 2 bases and J by 6 bases, with 8 bases between them. The CDR3 totals 12 residues. Here the CDR3 DNA reads TGTGCCAGCAGCTTAAAGGAGAATGGCTACACCTTC. Its translation: CASSLKENGYTF.

The V gene is TRBV28, the J gene TRBJ1-4; perhaps TRBD1 as D (6 bases). Germline CDR1 reads MDHEN; CDR2 reads SYDVKM. Trimming removed 5 bases from V and 7 bases from J, with 17 bases in between. The CDR3 extends over 15 amino acids. The CDR3 DNA is TGTGCCAGCAGTCCGCCGCTAGGGGGATCTGAAAAACTGTTTTTT. Protein: CASSPPLGGSEKLFF.

This rearrangement joins TRBV6-5 to TRBJ2-1, with 7 bases lining up with TRBD1. CDR1 and CDR2 (germline): MNHEY, SVGAGI. The CDR3 length is 14 residues. With 7 bases clipped from V and 2 bases from J, the junction kept 5 bases outside the gene matches. CDR3 DNA: TGTGCCAGCATTCGGGACAGAGCCTACAATGAGCAGTTCTTC. This sequence encodes CASIRDRAYNEQFF.

This sequence joins TRBV19 and TRBJ1-4; 9 bases match TRBD1. Per germline, CDR1 LNHDA and CDR2 SQIVND (reference sequence). V lost 5 bases to trimming and J lost 8 bases; unmatched junction nucleotides: 12. This CDR3 comprises 16 residues. DNA of the CDR3: TGTGCCAGTAGTGCGGACAGGGGTCCCATACGGGAAAAACTGTTTTTT. This encodes CASSADRGPIREKLFF. Variable domain in full (rest from reference TRBV19 and TRBJ1-4): DGGITQSPKYLFRKEGQNVTLSCEQNLNHDAMYWYRQDPGQGLRLIYYSQIVNDFQKGDIAEGYSVSREKKESFPLTVTSAQKNPTAFYLCASSADRGPIREKLFFGSGTQLSVL.

The rearrangement links TRBV30 to TRBJ2-3; D may be TRBD2 (6 bases). This CDR3 is built from 15 residues. Germline loops: CDR1 GTSNPN, CDR2 SVGIG (reference sequence). V was trimmed by 4 bases and J by 2 bases, leaving 16 bases between them. CDR3 protein: CAWKFRRDFTDTQYF. The CDR3 nucleotides read TGTGCCTGGAAGTTTAGGCGGGACTTCACAGATACGCAGTATTTT.

The gene calls are TRBV19 and TRBJ1-4; D is unresolved. CDR3 length equals 16 residues. CDR1 is LNHDA and CDR2 is SQIVND in the germline V gene (reference sequence). Trimming stripped 1 base from V and 2 bases from J, with 11 bases between. The CDR3 DNA sequence: TGTGCCAGTAGTATAGGAGGGTTAGGTACTAATGAAAAACTGTTTTTT. Encoded protein: CASSIGGLGTNEKLFF.

In regard to this clone: Other DNA sequences in the same sample also yield this CDR3. V gene TRBV19 combines with J gene TRBJ2-1, with D possibly matching TRBD2 (5 bases). Per the germline V gene, CDR1 is LNHDA and CDR2 is SQIVND (reference sequence). The germline V and J ends were trimmed by 1 base and 3 bases, with 10 bases remaining between them. The CDR3 extends over 15 amino acids. The CDR3 coding sequence is TGTGCCAGTAGTATAGCCCTGGCGGGCTACAATGAGCAGTTCTTC. Its protein product is CASSIALAGYNEQFF.

The V and J genes are TRBV7-9 and TRBJ2-7; 10 bases align to TRBD1. Germline lookup yields CDR1 SEHNR and CDR2 FQNEAQ (reference sequence). The CDR3 contains 14 residues. The trim removed 5 bases at V and 7 bases at J, leaving 8 bases unmatched. CDR3 nucleotides: TGTGCCAGCAGCGCGGGACAGGGGACTAGGGAGCAGTACTTC. It translates to CASSAGQGTREQYF.

V gene TRBV27 combines with J gene TRBJ1-3; weak D call: TRBD1 (6 bases). The CDR3 has 16 residues. CDR1 is MNHEY and CDR2 is SMNVEV in the germline V gene (reference sequence). V lost 5 bases, J lost 0 bases, and 14 bases lay in between. The CDR3 reads CASSPLRDNSGNTIYF. The CDR3 coding sequence is TGTGCCAGCAGTCCCCTCCGGGACAACTCTGGAAACACCATATATTTT.

On this clone: The junction does not match germline at one end; this may be a read error. J is TRBJ2-4 and V is TRBV3-1 (or the pseudogene TRBV3-2); 10 nucleotides match TRBD1. The CDR3 contains 16 residues. The germline V gene has CDR1 LGHDT and CDR2 YNNKEL (reference sequence). The CDR3 nucleotides are TGTGCCAGCACGGTTGTAGGGACAGGGGCCAGAAACATTCAGTACTTC. This translates into CASTVVGTGARNIQYF.

The CDR3 spells CASSSRQGNLNSPLHF. The CDR3 nucleotides are TGTGCCAGCAGTTCCAGACAGGGGAACCTGAATTCACCCCTCCACTTT. J is TRBJ1-6 and V is TRBV27, with 8 nucleotides matching TRBD1. In germline, CDR1 is MNHEY, CDR2 SMNVEV (reference sequence). The CDR3 contains 16 residues. After removal of 4 bases from V and 7 bases from J, the junction contained 9 bases not matched to a gene.

This sequence joins TRBV2 and TRBJ2-5; TRBD1 matches 7 bases. The trim removed 2 bases at V and 7 bases at J, leaving 4 bases unmatched. The CDR3 loop spans 13 amino acids. Germline CDR1 SNHLY, CDR2 FYNNEI. CDR3 nucleotides: TGTGCCAGCAGTGAAACAGGGGATGGGACCCAGTACTTC. This codes for CASSETGDGTQYF.

The chain is built from TRBV19 and TRBJ1-4; TRBD1 matches at 9 bases. CDR3 length: 18 residues. Germline CDR1 reads LNHDA; CDR2 reads SQIVND (reference sequence). The J segment lost 0 bases and the V segment lost 4 bases, leaving 9 bases of the junction unmatched. The CDR3 spells CASSTRTGALPTNEKLFF. CDR3 DNA sequence: TGTGCCAGTAGTACCCGGACAGGGGCCCTTCCAACTAATGAAAAACTGTTTTTT.

The chain carries TRBV9 and TRBJ2-1; 9 positions match TRBD1. Germline-derived CDR1 and CDR2 are SGDLS and YYNGEE. V was pared by 4 bases and J by 8 bases, with 10 bases of the junction left unmatched. The CDR3 runs 15 residues. In DNA form, the CDR3 reads TGTGCCAGCAGCACCCGGGACAGGGAGGTCGATGAGCAGTTCTTC. It translates to CASSTRDREVDEQFF.

Only one count was recorded for this clone. The chain carries TRBV7-6 and TRBJ2-7, with D perhaps matching TRBD2 (5 bases). Trimming removed 1 base from V and 4 bases from J, with 14 bases in between. Germline-derived CDR1 and CDR2 are SGHVS and FNYEAQ. CDR3 length equals 15 residues. In nucleotides, the CDR3 is TGTGCCAGCAGCTTAGTGGGGAGTGAAGATTACGAGCAGTACTTC. Translated: CASSLVGSEDYEQYF.

The J gene is TRBJ1-2, the V gene TRBV5-6, with 10 bases aligning to TRBD1. V lost 2 bases to trimming and J lost 5 bases; unmatched junction nucleotides: 6. Germline-derived CDR1 and CDR2 are SGHDT and YYEEEE. This CDR3 spans 15 amino acids. CDR3 in amino acids: CASSFGQGVEYGYTF. The CDR3 bases are TGTGCCAGCAGCTTCGGACAGGGGGTTGAATATGGCTACACCTTC.

The V call is TRBV7-6, the J call TRBJ2-1; 9 bases map to TRBD2. This CDR3 is built from 14 residues. Germline lookup yields CDR1 SGHVS and CDR2 FNYEAQ. The junction had 5 bases not matched to a gene; V was cut back by 3 bases and J by 8 bases. CDR3 amino acids: CASSFGGRGDEQFF. The CDR3 DNA reads TGTGCCAGCAGCTTTGGCGGGAGGGGCGATGAGCAGTTCTTC.

This clone was detected only a few times. V is TRBV9 and J is TRBJ1-1; 8 bases map to TRBD1. The CDR3 contains 13 residues. Germline V gene lookup returns CDR1 SGDLS and CDR2 YYNGEE. V was pared by 3 bases and J by 11 bases, with 9 bases of the junction left unmatched. The CDR3 protein is CASSARGRTNAFF. Written as DNA, the CDR3 is TGTGCCAGCAGCGCCAGGGGGCGGACAAATGCTTTCTTT.

J is TRBJ1-1 and V is TRBV6-6; 7 bases are a match to TRBD1. CDR3 length equals 14 residues. Germline-derived CDR1 and CDR2 are MNHNY and SVGAGI (reference sequence). V shed 0 bases and J 3 bases; nucleotides not matched to a gene: 1. This CDR3 is CASSYSTGDTEAFF. CDR3 sequence (DNA): TGTGCCAGCAGTTACTCTACAGGGGACACTGAAGCTTTCTTT.

J is TRBJ1-1 and V is TRBV15; TRBD1 aligns across 8 bases. Germline trimming cut 3 bases from V and 5 bases from J; bases unmatched to any gene: 11. Germline CDR1 LNHNV, CDR2 YYDKDF (reference sequence). The CDR3 is 16 amino acids. The CDR3 DNA is TGTGCCACCAGCAGTCCTGGACAGGGAAGAATTACTGAAGCTTTCTTT. Translating it yields CATSSPGQGRITEAFF.

The CDR3 DNA sequence: TGTGCCAGTAGTTCACCGGGACAGGGGTTAGGCTATGGCTACACCTTC. Translated, it gives CASSSPGQGLGYGYTF. V usage is TRBV19 and J usage is TRBJ1-2; 10 nucleotides line up with TRBD1. The CDR3 has 16 residues. Germline values: CDR1 LNHDA, CDR2 SQIVND (reference sequence). The J segment lost 4 bases and the V segment lost 5 bases, leaving 10 bases of the junction unmatched.

This chain joins TRBV14 and TRBJ1-2; 8 bases align to TRBD1. The trim removed 4 bases at V and 5 bases at J, leaving 9 bases unmatched. In germline, CDR1 is SGHDN, CDR2 FVKESK. This CDR3 is built from 15 residues. In DNA, the CDR3 is TGTGCCAGCAGCCTCCTCGACAGGGGAGGGTATGGCTACACCTTC. Encoded protein: CASSLLDRGGYGYTF.

The rearrangement uses TRBV19 and TRBJ1-6; 8 positions match TRBD1. The germline CDR1 and CDR2 sequences are LNHDA and SQIVND (reference sequence). Germline trimming cut 3 bases from V and 9 bases from J; bases unmatched to any gene: 1. This CDR3 has 13 residues. This CDR3 is CASSMDRVSPLHF. The CDR3 DNA reads TGTGCCAGTAGTATGGACAGGGTTTCACCCCTCCACTTT. Together with reference TRBV19 and TRBJ1-6, the CDR3 gives the full variable domain: DGGITQSPKYLFRKEGQNVTLSCEQNLNHDAMYWYRQDPGQGLRLIYYSQIVNDFQKGDIAEGYSVSREKKESFPLTVTSAQKNPTAFYLCASSMDRVSPLHFGNGTRLTVT.

A few counts support this clone. The CDR3 region has the DNA TGTGCCACCAGGGGGGGAGGGTCTAATGAAAAACTGTTTTTT. Residues: CATRGGGSNEKLFF. The chain links TRBV15 to TRBJ1-4, with D possibly being TRBD1 (5 bases). V was shortened by 6 bases and J by 3 bases, with 11 bases between the two germline ends. The germline V gene has CDR1 LNHNV and CDR2 YYDKDF (reference sequence). CDR3 length: 14 amino acids.